Below, 6 T cell receptor beta chains from the same sample are listed, as sequenced in a study of blood T cell repertoires in COVID-19. Data came from immunoSEQ multiplex PCR; TCRdb stores just in-frame clones and leaves some out. The sample gives more than 120,000 clones, over 75% of which show up once; around 3.9% is in the top ten. Sequenced sample: PBMCs or T cells enriched from blood (not recorded which). The receptors stem from a man in his fifties in a cohort exposed to, infected with or recovered from COVID-19 (not recorded which).

V is TRBV4-2 and J is TRBJ2-7; 10 bases are a match to TRBD1. The CDR3 is made up of 16 amino acids. Germline values: CDR1 LGHNA, CDR2 YNFKEQ. The V segment lost 1 base and the J segment 5 bases; nucleotides outside the gene matches: 8. The CDR3 is CASSQAVGQGNNEQYF. The DNA of the CDR3 is TGTGCCAGCAGCCAAGCCGTGGGACAGGGGAACAACGAGCAGTACTTC.

This clone was detected only a few times. V is TRBV13 and J is TRBJ2-2; unclear D gene. Looked up from germline, CDR1 is PRHDT and CDR2 is FYEKMQ (reference sequence). Between the trimmed V and J ends, which lost 1 base and 5 bases, there was a span of 5 bases. The CDR3 runs 13 residues. CDR3: CASSLVGTGELFF. Written as DNA, the CDR3 is TGTGCCAGCAGCTTAGTCGGGACCGGGGAGCTGTTTTTT. The variable domain in full, completed from reference TRBV13 and TRBJ2-2, reads AAGVIQSPRHLIKEKRETATLKCYPIPRHDTVYWYQQGPGQDPQFLISFYEKMQSDKGSIPDRFSAQQFSDYHSELNMSSLELGDSALYFCASSLVGTGELFFGEGSRLTVL.

This clone has a single count. V usage is TRBV2 and J usage is TRBJ2-7; 11 nucleotides line up with TRBD2. Trimming removed 8 bases from V and 2 bases from J; junction bases left unmatched: 5. CDR3 length: 14 residues. From germline, CDR1 is SNHLY and CDR2 FYNNEI. CDR3 DNA: TGTGCCAGCCTGACGGGACTAGCGGCCTACGAGCAGTACTTC. It encodes CASLTGLAAYEQYF.

The genes are TRBV9 and TRBJ2-1; TRBD2 aligns across 8 bases. The CDR3 spans 16 residues. Germline V gene sequence: CDR1 SGDLS, CDR2 YYNGEE. The trim removed 0 bases at V and 3 bases at J, leaving 5 bases unmatched. CDR3 amino acids: CASSVVASGFYNEQFF. The CDR3 coding sequence is TGTGCCAGCAGCGTAGTAGCTAGCGGGTTCTACAATGAGCAGTTCTTC.

The gene calls are TRBV19 and TRBJ1-1; D gene uncertain. Germline V gene data show CDR1 as LNHDA and CDR2 as SQIVND (reference sequence). V gave up 7 bases and J gave up 1 base, with 10 bases separating them. The CDR3 is 13 residues long. The CDR3 DNA is TGTGCCAGTACGTTTTTGAGGAACACTGAAGCTTTCTTT. It codes for CASTFLRNTEAFF.

In its sample, this clone was seen a few times. The CDR3 sequence is CATSDGQALNYEQYF. CDR3 bases: TGTGCCACCAGTGATGGGCAGGCCTTAAACTACGAGCAGTACTTC. The chain joins TRBV24-1 to TRBJ2-7, with D hard to call. Germline values: CDR1 KGHDR, CDR2 SFDVKD. Trimming took 3 bases from V and 3 from J, leaving 14 bases between them. The CDR3 is 15 amino acids.